These 30 T cell receptor beta chains were all obtained from the same sample, sequenced in a study of Graves' ophthalmopathy and Graves' hyperthyroidism. RNA transcripts were the source from which TCR beta CDR3 regions were amplified. HTBI-primed first-round RT-PCR preceded second-round multiplex PCR. TCRdb analysed the multiplex PCR reads with MiXCR anew, one entry per CDR3 protein. Here the sample spans 360,000 or so distinct CDR3 sequences, 18% being singletons. Material: peripheral blood. Receptor source: a woman between 18 and 29 years old with Graves' ophthalmopathy.

This clonotype showed up many times. This chain's CDR3 is CASSQAGIWRDTQYF. The CDR3 coding sequence is TGCGCCAGCAGCCAGGCTGGGATTTGGAGGGATACGCAGTATTTT. This chain uses TRBV4-3 with TRBJ2-3, with D tentatively TRBD2 (5 bases). The CDR3 consists of 15 residues. V was pared by 3 bases and J by 6 bases, with 16 bases between. Germline-derived CDR1 and CDR2 are LGHNA and YSLEER.

The chain links TRBV24-1 to TRBJ2-2; D not resolved. V shed 10 bases and J shed 3 bases, with 8 bases lying between them. Per germline, CDR1 KGHDR and CDR2 SFDVKD. This CDR3 contains 12 residues. Written as DNA, the CDR3 is TGTGCCACGATCGGTCACACCGGGGAGCTGTTTTTT. This codes for CATIGHTGELFF.

This clonotype has a count of ten or more. The V and J genes are TRBV6-2 or TRBV6-3 and TRBJ2-5, with D perhaps matching TRBD2 (6 bases). The CDR3 is 15 amino acids. Germline V lookup: CDR1 MNHEY, CDR2 SVGEGT. V was shortened by 6 bases and J by 4 bases, with 18 bases between the two germline ends. The CDR3 bases are TGTGCCAGCAGGCCGGGAGTGTCCTCCGCAGAGACCCAGTACTTC. Amino acid sequence: CASRPGVSSAETQYF.

This clonotype was detected ten times or more. V gene TRBV28 combines with J gene TRBJ1-6; TRBD1 agrees at 8 bases. CDR3 length equals 15 residues. The trim removed 6 bases at V and 10 bases at J, leaving 11 bases unmatched. Germline CDR1 MDHEN, CDR2 SYDVKM. CDR3 sequence: CASRPRQGMSSPLHF. The CDR3 nucleotides are TGTGCCAGCAGGCCGCGACAGGGGATGAGCTCACCCCTCCACTTT.

This clonotype was recorded many times. The genes are TRBV28 and TRBJ1-1, with 9 bases lining up with TRBD1. Trimming at V came to 5 bases and at J to 4 bases, leaving 8 bases not matched to a gene. The CDR3 contains 15 residues. Germline V CDR1 and CDR2: MDHEN, SYDVKM. DNA of the CDR3: TGTGCCAGCAGTCCCCTGACAGGGGGGCCCACTGAAGCTTTCTTT. Its translation is CASSPLTGGPTEAFF. The whole variable domain, filled in from reference TRBV28 and TRBJ1-1, reads DVKVTQSSRYLVKRTGEKVFLECVQDMDHENMFWYRQDPGLGLRLIYFSYDVKMKEKGDIPEGYSVSREKKERFSLILESASTNQTSMYLCASSPLTGGPTEAFFGQGTRLTVV.

This clonotype was recorded many times. This chain links TRBV9 with TRBJ1-1, with 8 bases lining up with TRBD1. This CDR3 region has 15 residues. Germline V gives CDR1 SGDLS, CDR2 YYNGEE. The J segment lost 5 bases and the V segment lost 4 bases, leaving 10 bases of the junction unmatched. The DNA for the CDR3 is TGTGCCAGCAGCTTGGGACAGGCCGGGAGTACTGAAGCTTTCTTT. This codes for CASSLGQAGSTEAFF.

Ten or more counts support this clonotype. The J gene is TRBJ1-1, the V gene TRBV6-1, with D unresolved. The CDR3 totals 10 residues. Per the germline V gene, CDR1 is MNHNS and CDR2 is SASEGT. Trimming stripped 1 base from V and 14 bases from J, with 8 bases between. DNA for the CDR3: TGTGCCAGCAGTGAAGTGGTGACCTTCTTT. Its translation is CASSEVVTFF.

This clonotype was detected many times. This rearrangement joins TRBV14 to TRBJ2-5, with D tentatively TRBD1 (5 bases). CDR1 is SGHDN, CDR2 FVKESK, per germline. Trimming removed 1 base from V and 5 bases from J, with 14 bases in between. The CDR3 length is 15 residues. DNA for the CDR3: TGTGCCAGCAGCCAAGTAGGCAGGGCTGGCGAGACCCAGTACTTC. It is translated as CASSQVGRAGETQYF.

This clonotype was counted at least ten times. The V call is TRBV29-1, the J call TRBJ1-3; tentatively, D is TRBD1 (5 bases). The V end was cut by 4 bases, the J end by 4 bases, with 11 bases between. Germline V lookup: CDR1 SQVTM, CDR2 ANQGSEA. The CDR3 totals 13 residues. CDR3 sequence: CSVVMGPGNTIYF. DNA for the CDR3: TGCAGCGTTGTGATGGGGCCCGGAAACACCATATATTTT.

This clonotype was counted at least ten times. One junction end disagrees with the germline gene, perhaps due to a read error. The J gene is TRBJ2-7, the V gene TRBV6-1; 7 nucleotides align to TRBD2. The V gene's germline CDR1 is MNHNS and CDR2 SASEGT. The CDR3 consists of 15 residues. CDR3 DNA sequence: TGTGCCAGCAGTGAACAGAGCGGGGCCTCCAACGAGCAGTACTTC. Translated: CASSEQSGASNEQYF.

The table lists this clonotype with many counts. The rearrangement uses TRBV7-9 and TRBJ2-7; 7 nucleotides match TRBD2. Losses at the gene ends were 5 bases for V and 3 bases for J; bases not matched to a gene: 1. CDR3 length: 12 amino acids. Germline CDR1 reads SEHNR; CDR2 reads FQNEAQ (reference sequence). The CDR3 sequence is CASSGLGYEQYF. CDR3 DNA sequence: TGTGCCAGCAGCGGACTAGGCTACGAGCAGTACTTC. The complete variable domain, with remaining parts taken from reference TRBV7-9 and TRBJ2-7, reads DTGVSQNPRHKITKRGQNVTFRCDPISEHNRLYWYRQTLGQGPEFLTYFQNEAQLEKSRLLSDRFSAERPKGSFSTLEIQRTEQGDSAMYLCASSGLGYEQYFGPGTRLTVT.

This clonotype has a count of ten or more. The rearrangement links TRBV5-5 to TRBJ1-1; D is unresolved. The germline CDR1 and CDR2 sequences are SGHKS and YYEKEE (reference sequence). Trimming left V 1 base short and J 2 bases short, with 9 bases between. The CDR3 runs 14 residues. DNA of the CDR3: TGTGCCAGCAGCTTGCGGCTAACTAACACTGAAGCTTTCTTT. Translating gives CASSLRLTNTEAFF.

This clonotype was seen at least ten times. Relative to the germline gene, one junction end is altered; a read error may explain this. The gene calls are TRBV6-1 and TRBJ1-5; 9 nucleotides line up with TRBD1. Per the germline V gene, CDR1 is MNHNS and CDR2 is SASEGT. The CDR3 is 16 amino acids. The CDR3 region has the DNA TGTGCCAGCAGTCGGGACAGGGATTATAGCAATCAGCCCCAGCAGTTT. This gives the protein CASSRDRDYSNQPQQF.

This clonotype was counted many times. In DNA form, the CDR3 reads TGTGCCAGCAGTTTATCAGGGGCCATCCCCTACGAGCAGTACTTC. It is translated as CASSLSGAIPYEQYF. The chain employs TRBV28 and TRBJ2-7, with D perhaps TRBD1 (6 bases). The V end lost 1 base, the J end lost 2 bases, and 12 bases lay between the germline ends. The CDR3 consists of 15 residues. CDR1 and CDR2 from the germline V gene are MDHEN and SYDVKM.

This clonotype was recorded at least ten times. This chain joins TRBV7-9 and TRBJ2-5; possible D gene TRBD2, 6 bases. The V end was cut by 4 bases, the J end by 5 bases, with 14 bases between. The CDR3 covers 14 residues. Germline V gene lookup returns CDR1 SEHNR and CDR2 FQNEAQ (reference sequence). CDR3 sequence reads: CASSSPTRRETQYF. In DNA form, the CDR3 reads TGTGCCAGCAGCTCGCCGACTAGACGGGAGACCCAGTACTTC.

This clonotype was seen at least ten times. The chain uses TRBV6-5 and TRBJ1-1; TRBD1 is a possible D gene (5 bases). Germline CDR1 is MNHEY and CDR2 is SVGAGI. The CDR3 totals 13 residues. V was pared by 8 bases and J by 1 base, with 11 bases between. CDR3: CASLGGENTEAFF. CDR3 DNA: TGTGCCAGCCTGGGGGGGGAGAACACTGAAGCTTTCTTT.

This sequence joins TRBV6-1 and TRBJ2-7; TRBD1 is a possible D gene (6 bases). Germline V CDR1 and CDR2: MNHNS, SASEGT. CDR3 length equals 12 residues. Between the trimmed V and J ends, which lost 5 bases and 3 bases, there was a span of 8 bases. The CDR3 loop is CASSKDSYEQYF. In nucleotides, the CDR3 is TGTGCCAGCAGTAAGGACAGCTACGAGCAGTACTTC.

The chain recombines TRBV14 with TRBJ1-2; D unclear. The germline V gene has CDR1 SGHDN and CDR2 FVKESK. This CDR3 region has 13 residues. The V and J ends lost 0 bases and 6 bases respectively, with 8 bases between them. CDR3 in amino acids: CASSQEYSNGYTF. In nucleotides, the CDR3 is TGTGCCAGCAGCCAAGAGTATAGCAATGGCTACACCTTC.

This chain uses TRBV28 with TRBJ1-1; no clear D. Germline V lookup: CDR1 MDHEN, CDR2 SYDVKM. This CDR3 is built from 16 residues. V lost 2 bases and J 1 base, leaving 14 bases between the germline ends. CDR3 region: CASSLGWVRPNTEAFF. The CDR3 nucleotides are TGTGCCAGCAGTTTAGGTTGGGTCCGCCCGAACACTGAAGCTTTCTTT.

This clonotype was seen at least ten times. This rearrangement joins TRBV28 to TRBJ1-5; tentative D call: TRBD1 (5 bases). Trimming took off 2 bases at V and 4 bases at J, with 9 bases between the two ends. The CDR3 covers 14 residues. Germline V lookup: CDR1 MDHEN, CDR2 SYDVKM. CDR3 sequence (DNA): TGTGCCAGCAGTTTAACATGGGGGAATCAGCCCCAGCATTTT. It translates to CASSLTWGNQPQHF.

This clonotype occurred many times. The chain uses TRBV3-1 and TRBJ2-2; D is unclear. This CDR3 has 15 residues. V was pared by 8 bases and J by 0 bases, with 13 bases between. Germline V gene lookup returns CDR1 LGHDT and CDR2 YNNKEL (reference sequence). The CDR3 reads CASWSRSANTGELFF. CDR3 coding DNA: TGTGCCAGCTGGTCGCGGTCGGCGAACACCGGGGAGCTGTTTTTT.

This clonotype was seen repeatedly, ten times or more. The V call is TRBV6-4, the J call TRBJ2-2, with TRBD1 identical over 7 bases. With V trimmed by 3 bases and J by 5 bases, 6 bases remained unmatched. The CDR3 covers 15 residues. CDR1 is MRHNA, CDR2 SNTAGT, per germline. In DNA form, the CDR3 reads TGTGCCAGCAGTGAGAGACAGGGATATACCGGGGAGCTGTTTTTT. Translated, it gives CASSERQGYTGELFF.

This clonotype was observed many times. The chain carries TRBV20-1 and TRBJ2-7; D gene unclear. The CDR3 runs to 13 residues. V lost 5 bases to trimming and J lost 5 bases, with 16 bases between them. CDR1 and CDR2 (germline): DFQATT, SNEGSKA (reference sequence). CDR3 coding DNA: TGCAGTGCTCCGCATACTTCGGACCACGAGCAGTACTTC. Translation: CSAPHTSDHEQYF.

The chain employs TRBV20-1 and TRBJ2-5; 7 nucleotides agree with TRBD2. Per germline, CDR1 DFQATT and CDR2 SNEGSKA (reference sequence). V was pared by 5 bases and J by 7 bases, with 7 bases of the junction left unmatched. This CDR3 region has 12 residues. DNA for the CDR3: TGCAGTGCTTTCCCAGCTAGCGGGACCCAGTACTTC. Its protein product is CSAFPASGTQYF.

This clonotype was found many times. The V gene is TRBV19, the J gene TRBJ2-7; D is tentatively TRBD1 or TRBD2 (5 bases each). CDR3 length: 20 amino acids. The V gene lost 1 base and the J gene lost 4 bases, with 29 bases spanning the gap. Germline V gene lookup returns CDR1 LNHDA and CDR2 SQIVND (reference sequence). The CDR3 DNA follows: TGTGCCAGTAGTATAGGAAGAAAAGCCGGGACCCTTATAAGAGCTTACGAGCAGTACTTC. It encodes CASSIGRKAGTLIRAYEQYF.

This clonotype was seen many times. This sequence joins TRBV28 and TRBJ1-1; D may be TRBD1 (6 bases). CDR1 and CDR2 from the germline V gene are MDHEN and SYDVKM. V lost 2 bases and J 0 bases, leaving 19 bases between the germline ends. The CDR3 is 18 amino acids. CDR3 loop: CASSLLELGGSMNTEAFF. The CDR3 DNA is TGTGCCAGCAGTTTACTGGAACTGGGGGGCTCGATGAACACTGAAGCTTTCTTT. Supplemented by reference TRBV28 and TRBJ1-1, the full variable domain reads DVKVTQSSRYLVKRTGEKVFLECVQDMDHENMFWYRQDPGLGLRLIYFSYDVKMKEKGDIPEGYSVSREKKERFSLILESASTNQTSMYLCASSLLELGGSMNTEAFFGQGTRLTVV.

The chain uses TRBV19 and TRBJ2-2; 9 bases align to TRBD2. Germline-derived CDR1 and CDR2 are LNHDA and SQIVND (reference sequence). The CDR3 runs to 14 residues. V was clipped by 3 bases and J by 6 bases; unmatched bases: 2. This chain's CDR3 is CASSISGSSGELFF. The CDR3 DNA reads TGTGCCAGTAGTATTAGCGGGAGTTCCGGGGAGCTGTTTTTT.

This clonotype was counted at least ten times. The gene calls are TRBV2 and TRBJ1-2; D is uncertain. The CDR3 is 12 residues long. Per germline, CDR1 SNHLY and CDR2 FYNNEI. Trimming removed 8 bases from V and 0 bases from J, with 7 bases in between. The CDR3 protein is CASSGPNYGYTF. The CDR3 nucleotides read TGTGCCAGCTCCGGGCCTAACTATGGCTACACCTTC.

This clonotype showed up many times. The rearrangement links TRBV6-1 to TRBJ1-1; D not certain. Deletions cut 5 bases from V and 11 bases from J, with 9 bases between. The CDR3 has 10 residues. CDR1 is MNHNS, CDR2 SASEGT, per germline. The CDR3 is CASSRDRAFF. For the CDR3, the DNA is TGTGCCAGCAGTAGGGATCGGGCTTTCTTT.

This clonotype was detected ten times or more. V and J are TRBV6-2 or TRBV6-3 and TRBJ1-5, with D possibly TRBD1 on 5 matching bases. The V end was cut by 6 bases, the J end by 4 bases, with 7 bases between. The CDR3 spans 12 residues. Germline V gene lookup returns CDR1 MNHEY and CDR2 SVGEGT. CDR3 protein: CASSRANQPQHF. The DNA of the CDR3 is TGTGCCAGCAGCAGGGCGAATCAGCCCCAGCATTTT.